This is a list of T cell receptor beta chains from one sample in a study of T cell repertoires in cytomegalovirus infection. MiXCR, run by TCRdb on the reads, gives a single entry per CDR3 protein. The sample lists 250,000 or so distinct CDR3 sequences; around an eighth were seen once. Specimen: PBMCs. The receptors here all came from a human donor in good health (CMV status not recorded). Some clones in this sample may be carry-over from other donors' samples. Both conserved end residues are part of each CDR3. The D gene is left open where the match is weak. The listing skips clone size in some rows; elsewhere it reads once, few, many or a size class.

>TRBV2|few|TRBJ2-3|TRBD2
CASSSVAGGPSTDTQYF
TGTGCCAGCAGTTCGGTAGCGGGAGGTCCTAGCACAGATACGCAGTATTTT
>TRBV7-6|few|TRBJ1-3|.
CASSLSDSRNGNTIYF
TGTGCCAGCAGCTTATCCGACAGTCGTAATGGAAACACCATATATTTT
>TRBV2|few|TRBJ2-5|.
CASSDAGLLGETQYF
TGTGCCAGCAGTGATGCGGGCCTCCTAGGGGAGACCCAGTACTTC
>TRBV7-2|many|TRBJ2-5|.
CASSSQTDQQETQYF
TGTGCCAGCAGCTCCCAGACGGATCAACAAGAGACCCAGTACTTC
>TRBV7-8|many|TRBJ2-7|.
CASSLVSGIHEQYF
TGTGCCAGCAGCTTAGTTTCAGGGATCCACGAGCAGTACTTC
>TRBV7-2|many|TRBJ1-2|TRBD1
CASSSRTGHTNGYTF
TGTGCCAGCAGCTCACGGACAGGACACACGAATGGCTACACCTTC
>TRBV28|many|TRBJ1-2|.
CASSPSGNNYGYTF
TGTGCCAGCAGTCCCTCGGGGAACAACTATGGCTACACCTTC
>TRBV29-1|few|TRBJ2-1|TRBD2
CSVAKLRGAGAPPEFF
TGCAGCGTTGCAAAGTTGCGGGGAGCGGGAGCTCCCCCGGAGTTCTTC
>TRBV7-9|few|TRBJ2-1|.
CASSLGLIYNEQFF
TGTGCCAGCAGCTTAGGCCTTATATACAATGAGCAGTTCTTC
>TRBV20-1|many|TRBJ2-5|TRBD2
CSARDSGTSKETQYF
TGCAGTGCTAGAGACTCCGGGACTAGCAAAGAGACCCAGTACTTC
>TRBV20-1|few|TRBJ2-5|TRBD1
CSVMDRGETQYF
TGCAGTGTTATGGACAGGGGGGAGACCCAGTACTTC
>TRBV19|many|TRBJ1-1|TRBD1
CASTPDRGTEAFF
TGTGCCAGTACCCCGGACAGGGGGACTGAAGCTTTCTTT
>TRBV4-1|.|TRBJ1-1|TRBD1
CASSQDGDRGRSKAFF
TGCGCCAGCAGCCAAGACGGGGACAGGGGAAGGTCCAAAGCTTTCTTT
>TRBV29-1|.|TRBJ1-4|TRBD1
CSVEDPGTGGEKLFF
TGCAGCGTTGAAGACCCCGGGACAGGGGGAGAAAAACTGTTTTTT
>TRBV6-2/TRBV6-3|few|TRBJ1-4|.
CASSAHRPIQEKLFF
TGTGCCAGCAGTGCTCACCGGCCTATCCAAGAAAAACTGTTTTTT
>TRBV7-2|many|TRBJ2-3|TRBD2
CASSWAGTRGVDTQYF
TGTGCCAGCAGCTGGGCCGGGACTAGGGGAGTTGATACGCAGTATTTT
>TRBV7-9|few|TRBJ1-2|.
CASSFEWGDNYGYTF
TGTGCCAGCAGCTTTGAGTGGGGGGATAACTATGGCTACACCTTC
>TRBV5-4|.|TRBJ1-1|TRBD1
CASSFRDRNTEAFF
TGTGCCAGCAGCTTCCGGGACAGGAACACTGAAGCTTTCTTT
>TRBV19|few|TRBJ2-3|.
CASSIQAGSDTQYF
TGTGCCAGTAGTATACAGGCGGGCTCAGATACGCAGTATTTT
>TRBV20-1|.|TRBJ1-4|TRBD1
CSAQGQGHEKLFF
TGCAGTGCCCAGGGACAGGGACATGAAAAACTGTTTTTT
>TRBV7-2|.|TRBJ1-5|.
CASSLGGRVSGQPQHF
TGTGCCAGCAGCTTAGGAGGCAGGGTGTCTGGGCAGCCCCAGCATTTT
>TRBV24-1|few|TRBJ1-5|TRBD1
CATGFPGGNSNQPQHF
TGTGCCACCGGGTTCCCAGGGGGTAATAGCAATCAGCCCCAGCATTTT
>TRBV7-3|many|TRBJ2-3|.
CASSHDMGDTQYF
TGTGCCAGCAGCCATGACATGGGCGATACGCAGTATTTT
>TRBV7-2|many|TRBJ2-5|TRBD2
CASSRQASGGLETQYF
TGTGCCAGCAGCCGCCAAGCTAGCGGCGGTTTAGAGACCCAGTACTTC
>TRBV7-2|many|TRBJ2-7|TRBD2
CASTTGGRGGEQYF
TGTGCCAGCACCACCGGCGGGAGGGGGGGCGAGCAGTACTTC
>TRBV27|many|TRBJ1-6|TRBD1
CASSLNGGQGVSPLHF
TGTGCCAGCAGTTTAAATGGTGGACAGGGAGTTTCACCCCTCCACTTT
>TRBV11-3|many|TRBJ2-5|TRBD1
CASTPHGTGAQETQYF
TGTGCCAGCACCCCCCACGGGACAGGGGCGCAAGAGACCCAGTACTTC
>TRBV7-9|many|TRBJ2-1|TRBD2
CASSTSSGRAIDEQFF
TGTGCCAGCAGCACTTCTAGCGGGAGGGCCATCGATGAGCAGTTCTTC
>TRBV4-3|few|TRBJ2-5|TRBD1
CASSQGQGVEETQYF
TGCGCCAGCAGCCAAGGACAGGGGGTGGAAGAGACCCAGTACTTC
>TRBV12-3/TRBV12-4|few|TRBJ1-4|TRBD1
CASSLDRGGEKLFF
TGTGCCAGCAGTCTTGACAGGGGTGGCGAAAAACTGTTTTTT
>TRBV11-2|many|TRBJ2-7|TRBD2
CASSLDWTSGRYEQYF
TGTGCCAGCAGCTTAGATTGGACTAGCGGGAGGTACGAGCAGTACTTC
>TRBV14|many|TRBJ1-1|.
CASSQEYQSEAFF
TGTGCCAGCAGCCAAGAGTACCAGTCTGAAGCTTTCTTT
>TRBV7-9|few|TRBJ2-1|TRBD2
CASSSGTAGGPNEQFF
TGTGCCAGCAGCTCAGGAACGGCGGGGGGGCCGAATGAGCAGTTCTTC
>TRBV9|few|TRBJ1-5|.
CASSVSWQGYQPQHF
TGTGCCAGCAGCGTCTCATGGCAGGGATATCAGCCCCAGCATTTT
>TRBV7-2|many|TRBJ2-1|.
CASSWMLSDEQFF
TGTGCCAGCAGCTGGATGTTAAGTGATGAGCAGTTCTTC
>TRBV20-1|many|TRBJ2-1|TRBD2
CSAVSPGLAGGPNEQFF
TGCAGTGCTGTCTCACCGGGACTAGCGGGAGGGCCCAATGAGCAGTTCTTC
>TRBV15|few|TRBJ2-4|.
CATSMSGTPVQYF
TGTGCCACCAGCATGAGTGGGACACCCGTTCAGTACTTC
>TRBV5-3|.|TRBJ2-3|.
CATARSTDTQYF
TGTGCCACCGCTCGTAGCACAGATACGCAGTATTTT
>TRBV4-2|.|TRBJ2-3|TRBD2
CASSQASGSMQYF
TGTGCCAGCAGCCAAGCTAGCGGGAGCATGCAGTATTTT
>TRBV5-1|many|TRBJ2-3|TRBD2
CASSPGLAGGSTDTQYF
TGCGCCAGCAGCCCGGGACTAGCGGGAGGGAGCACAGATACGCAGTATTTT
>TRBV29-1|.|TRBJ2-4|.
CSGATSSDIQYF
TGCAGCGGGGCGACTAGTTCTGACATTCAGTACTTC
>TRBV18|many|TRBJ2-5|TRBD1
CASSPTTGVETQYF
TGTGCCAGCTCACCAACCACAGGGGTTGAGACCCAGTACTTC
>TRBV6-2/TRBV6-3|few|TRBJ2-3|.
CASTSGPRGRGDTQYF
TGTGCCAGCACCTCGGGACCGAGAGGGCGTGGAGATACGCAGTATTTT
>TRBV7-2|many|TRBJ2-7|.
CASSRGSRGTYEQYF
TGTGCCAGCAGCAGGGGGTCGAGGGGGACCTACGAGCAGTACTTC
>TRBV7-2|many|TRBJ2-5|.
CASSLGRGLQETQYF
TGTGCCAGCAGCTTAGGACGGGGACTGCAAGAGACCCAGTACTTC